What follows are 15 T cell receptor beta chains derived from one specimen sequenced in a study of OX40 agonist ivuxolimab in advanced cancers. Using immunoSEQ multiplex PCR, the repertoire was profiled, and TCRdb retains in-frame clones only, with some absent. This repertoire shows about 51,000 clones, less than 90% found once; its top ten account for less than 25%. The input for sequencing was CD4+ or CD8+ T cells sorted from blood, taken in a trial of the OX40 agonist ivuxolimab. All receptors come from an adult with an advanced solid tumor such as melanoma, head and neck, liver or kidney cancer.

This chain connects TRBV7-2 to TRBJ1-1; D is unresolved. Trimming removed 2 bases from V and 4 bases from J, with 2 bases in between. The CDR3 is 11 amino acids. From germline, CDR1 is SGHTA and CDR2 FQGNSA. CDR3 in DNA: TGTGCCAGCAGCTTATCCACTGAAGCTTTCTTT. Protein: CASSLSTEAFF.

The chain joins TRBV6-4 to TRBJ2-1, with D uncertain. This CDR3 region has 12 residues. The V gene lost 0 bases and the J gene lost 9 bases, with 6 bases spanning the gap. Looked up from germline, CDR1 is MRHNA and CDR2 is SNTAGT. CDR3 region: CASSDSGGEQFF. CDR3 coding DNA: TGTGCCAGCAGTGACTCCGGCGGTGAGCAGTTCTTC.

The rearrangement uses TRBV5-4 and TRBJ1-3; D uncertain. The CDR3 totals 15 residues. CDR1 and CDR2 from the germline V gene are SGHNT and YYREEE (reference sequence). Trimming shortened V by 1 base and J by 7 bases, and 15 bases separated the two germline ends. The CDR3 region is CASSLSGVLKNTIYF. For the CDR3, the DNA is TGTGCCAGCAGCTTGTCCGGGGTACTAAAGAACACCATATATTTT.

The CDR3 protein is CAWMGSGSGELFF. As DNA, the CDR3 is TGTGCCTGGATGGGTAGCGGGTCCGGGGAGCTGTTTTTT. The genes are TRBV30 and TRBJ2-2; 7 positions agree with TRBD2. The V segment lost 4 bases and the J segment 6 bases; nucleotides outside the gene matches: 5. CDR1 is GTSNPN and CDR2 is SVGIG in the germline V gene (reference sequence). The CDR3 is 13 amino acids.

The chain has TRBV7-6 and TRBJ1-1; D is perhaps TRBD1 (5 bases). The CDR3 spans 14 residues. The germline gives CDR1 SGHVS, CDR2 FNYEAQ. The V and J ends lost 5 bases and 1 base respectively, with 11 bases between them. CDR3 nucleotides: TGTGCCAGCAGCGGCCCTGGGGGGAACACTGAAGCTTTCTTT. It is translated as CASSGPGGNTEAFF.

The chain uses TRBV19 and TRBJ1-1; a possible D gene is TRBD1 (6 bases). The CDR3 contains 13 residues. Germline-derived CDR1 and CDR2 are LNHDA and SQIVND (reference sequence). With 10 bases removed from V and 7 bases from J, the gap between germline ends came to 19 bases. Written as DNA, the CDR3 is TGTGCCACTTCGGACAGCTTGAGTCTTGAAGCTTTCTTT. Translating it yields CATSDSLSLEAFF.

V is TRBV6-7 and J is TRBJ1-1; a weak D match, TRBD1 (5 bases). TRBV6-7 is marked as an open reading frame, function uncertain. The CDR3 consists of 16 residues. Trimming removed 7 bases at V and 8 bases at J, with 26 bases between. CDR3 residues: CASNKKGRGLDREAFF. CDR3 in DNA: TGTGCCAGCAATAAAAAGGGAAGGGGTCTAGATCGGGAAGCTTTCTTT.

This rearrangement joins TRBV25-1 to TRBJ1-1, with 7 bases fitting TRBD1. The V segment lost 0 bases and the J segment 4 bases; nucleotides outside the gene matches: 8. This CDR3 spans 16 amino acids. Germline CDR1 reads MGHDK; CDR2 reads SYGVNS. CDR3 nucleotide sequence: TGTGCCAGCAGTGAATATTCCCAAGCAGGGGGCACTGAAGCTTTCTTT. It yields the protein CASSEYSQAGGTEAFF.

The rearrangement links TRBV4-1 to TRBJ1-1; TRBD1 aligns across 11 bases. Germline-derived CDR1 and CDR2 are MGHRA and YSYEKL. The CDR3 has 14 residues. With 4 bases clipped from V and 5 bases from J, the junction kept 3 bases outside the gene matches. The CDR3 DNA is TGCGCCAGCAGCCTGGGACAGGGGGAAACTGAAGCTTTCTTT. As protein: CASSLGQGETEAFF.

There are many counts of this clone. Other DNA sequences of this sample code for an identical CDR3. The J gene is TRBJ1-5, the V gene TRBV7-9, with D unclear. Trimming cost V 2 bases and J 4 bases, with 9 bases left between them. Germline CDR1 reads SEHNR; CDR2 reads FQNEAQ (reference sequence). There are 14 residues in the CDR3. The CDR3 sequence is CASSLSGGNQPQHF. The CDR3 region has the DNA TGTGCCAGCAGCTTATCAGGAGGGAATCAGCCCCAGCATTTT.

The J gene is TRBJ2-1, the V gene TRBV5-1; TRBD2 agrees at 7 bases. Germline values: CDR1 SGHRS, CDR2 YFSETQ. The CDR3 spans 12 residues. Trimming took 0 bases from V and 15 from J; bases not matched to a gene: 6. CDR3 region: CASSLGASGVFF. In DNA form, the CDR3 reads TGCGCCAGCAGCTTGGGGGCTAGCGGCGTGTTCTTC.

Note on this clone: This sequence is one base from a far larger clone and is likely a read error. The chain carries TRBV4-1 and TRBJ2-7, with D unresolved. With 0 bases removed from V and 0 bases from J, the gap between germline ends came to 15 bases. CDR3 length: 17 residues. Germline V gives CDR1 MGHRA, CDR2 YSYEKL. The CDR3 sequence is CASSQEGPSESSYEQYF. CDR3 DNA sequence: TGCGCCAGCAGCCAAGAAGGCCCTTCCGAAAGCTCCTACGAGCAGTACTTC.

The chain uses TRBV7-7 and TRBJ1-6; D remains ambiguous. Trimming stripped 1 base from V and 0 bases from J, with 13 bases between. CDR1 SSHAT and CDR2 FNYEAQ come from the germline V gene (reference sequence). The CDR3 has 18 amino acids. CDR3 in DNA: TGTGCCAGCAGCTTAGGTTCAGGCCATAGCTCCTATAATTCACCCCTCCACTTT. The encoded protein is CASSLGSGHSSYNSPLHF. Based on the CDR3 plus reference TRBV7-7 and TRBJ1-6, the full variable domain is GAGVSQSPRYKVTKRGQDVTLRCDPISSHATLYWYQQALGQGPEFLTYFNYEAQPDKSGLPSDRFSAERPEGSISTLTIQRTEQRDSAMYRCASSLGSGHSSYNSPLHFGNGTRLTVT.

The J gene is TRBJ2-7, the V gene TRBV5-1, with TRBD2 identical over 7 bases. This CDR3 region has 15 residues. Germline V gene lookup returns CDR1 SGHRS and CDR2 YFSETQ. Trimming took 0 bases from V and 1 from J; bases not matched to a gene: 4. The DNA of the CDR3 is TGCGCCAGCAGCTTGGGTTGGACTAGTTCCTACGAGCAGTACTTC. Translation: CASSLGWTSSYEQYF.

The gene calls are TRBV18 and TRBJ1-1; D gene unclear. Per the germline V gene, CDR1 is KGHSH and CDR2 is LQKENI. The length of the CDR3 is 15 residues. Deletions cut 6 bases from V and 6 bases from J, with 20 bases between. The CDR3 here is CASSPPGPGLAEAFF. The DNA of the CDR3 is TGTGCCAGCTCGCCGCCGGGCCCGGGGTTGGCTGAAGCTTTCTTT.